The T cell receptor beta chain described here comes from a study of T cell responses to AZD1222 COVID-19 vaccine. General study points: The reported proportion of spike-specific TCRs targeting unmutated variant regions was nearly half. With two AZD1222 doses given, Spike-specific TCR breadth and depth both rose. Among the donors, most were white British and more were female, and clonal diversity was possibly underestimated.

With respect to this clone: Antigen: not known.

V lost 4 bases, J lost 8 bases, and 7 bases stayed unmatched. Germline CDR1 reads LNHDA; CDR2 reads SQIVND (reference sequence). CDR3 length: 14 residues. The protocol was immunoSEQ multiplex PCR, while the TCRdb copy is restricted to in-frame clones and leaves out a portion. The sample carries over 150,000 clones, about 91% recorded once. This receptor was obtained from an adult in good health. Sample: peripheral blood, taken on day 0 of MenACWY control vaccination. This chain uses TRBV19 with TRBJ2-1, with 8 nucleotides matching TRBD2. CDR3 in amino acids: CASSNQRERYEQFF. The DNA for the CDR3 is TGTGCCAGTAGTAACCAGCGGGAGCGGTATGAGCAGTTCTTC.